Below, one T cell receptor beta chain is given with its context. The sample belongs to a study of shared clonotypes between healthy human individuals. Every immunoSEQ plate was one replicate of a subset's evenly spread DNA. In the original analysis: Because ImmunoSEQ provided only junction sequences with no quality scores, the filtering differed. The method was immunoSEQ multiplex PCR; TCRdb's version includes in-frame clones alone and lacks a portion of them. That table supplies the V and J calls and clone size; D and trimming were determined from the DNA. The profile covers 2 million to 2.5 million clones, with almost 96% appearing a single time and roughly 0.13% taken by the ten largest. This CDR3 spans 15 amino acids. The V segment lost 1 base and the J segment 3 bases; nucleotides outside the gene matches: 4. CDR1 is SGHNT, CDR2 YENEEA, per germline.

The sequenced sample was naive CD4+ T cells sorted from blood. The subset denotes: CD45RA+ positively selected. The chain carries TRBV11-3 and TRBJ2-7; 9 nucleotides match TRBD1. The receptor was isolated from a man aged 18 to 30 in good health. CDR3 bases: TGTGCCAGCAGCTTAGGGCCGGGACAGGGCTACGAGCAGTACTTC. Residues: CASSLGPGQGYEQYF.